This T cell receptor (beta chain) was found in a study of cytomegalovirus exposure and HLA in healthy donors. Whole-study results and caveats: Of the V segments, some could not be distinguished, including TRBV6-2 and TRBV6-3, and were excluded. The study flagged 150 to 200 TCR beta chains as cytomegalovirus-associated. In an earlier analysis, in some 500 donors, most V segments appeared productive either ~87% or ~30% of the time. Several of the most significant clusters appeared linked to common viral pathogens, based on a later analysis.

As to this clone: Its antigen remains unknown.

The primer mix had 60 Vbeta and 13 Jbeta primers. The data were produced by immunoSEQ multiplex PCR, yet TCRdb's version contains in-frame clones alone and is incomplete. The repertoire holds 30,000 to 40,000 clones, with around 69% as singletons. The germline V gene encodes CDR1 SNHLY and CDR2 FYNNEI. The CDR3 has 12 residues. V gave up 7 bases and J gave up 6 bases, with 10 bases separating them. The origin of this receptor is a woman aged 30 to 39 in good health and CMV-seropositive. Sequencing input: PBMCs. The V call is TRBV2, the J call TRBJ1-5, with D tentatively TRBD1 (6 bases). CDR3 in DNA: TGTGCCAGCAACCGAGGGGGTCAGCCCCAGCATTTT. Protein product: CASNRGGQPQHF.